These 6 T cell receptor beta chains originate from one sample sequenced in a study of cytomegalovirus exposure and HLA in healthy donors. Only in-frame clones appear in the TCRdb table, and some are missing; sequencing was by immunoSEQ multiplex PCR. The sample contains 250,000 to 300,000 clones, approximately 86% of which appear only once. Sequencing was carried out using PBMCs. The receptors shown here come from a woman aged 18-35 years in good health and CMV-seronegative.

With regard to this clone: This CDR3 is also generated by other DNA sequences in the sample. V and J are TRBV18 and TRBJ1-2; 8 bases are shared with TRBD1. Trimming at V came to 6 bases and at J to 3 bases, leaving 6 bases not matched to a gene. The germline gives CDR1 KGHSH, CDR2 LQKENI. The CDR3 is 14 amino acids. The CDR3 is CASSQQGVDYGYTF. The CDR3 DNA reads TGTGCCAGCTCCCAACAGGGGGTTGACTATGGCTACACCTTC.

The rearrangement links TRBV5-1 to TRBJ2-7; 13 bases are shared with TRBD2. The CDR3 contains 17 residues. CDR1 is SGHRS, CDR2 YFSETQ, per germline. The V and J ends lost 0 bases and 0 bases, in that order; junction bases with no gene match: 3. The CDR3 nucleotides read TGCGCCAGCAGCTTGGTAGGACTAGCGGGAGACTCCTACGAGCAGTACTTC. As protein: CASSLVGLAGDSYEQYF.

Comments on this clone: The junction departs from the called germline gene at one end, perhaps through a read error. This sequence joins TRBV5-4 and TRBJ2-2; weak D call: TRBD2 (6 bases). The CDR3 spans 15 residues. CDR1 is SGHNT, CDR2 YYREEE, per germline (reference sequence). CDR3 sequence reads: CASRLEGPSTGELFF. The CDR3 coding sequence is TGTGCCAGCAGGTTGGAGGGGCCTTCCACCGGGGAGCTGTTTTTT. The full variable domain, completed using reference TRBV5-4 and TRBJ2-2, is ETGVTQSPTHLIKTRGQQVTLRCSSQSGHNTVSWYQQALGQGPQFIFQYYREEENGRGNFPPRFSGLQFPNYSSELNVNALELDDSALYLCASRLEGPSTGELFFGEGSRLTVL.

The chain couples TRBV6-5 to TRBJ1-6; D not certain. Trimming pared 5 bases from V and 10 bases from J, leaving 18 bases between. The CDR3 is made up of 15 amino acids. Germline V lookup: CDR1 MNHEY, CDR2 SVGAGI. In nucleotides, the CDR3 is TGTGCCAGCAGTCCACATCTAGGTGCCGGATCACCCCTCCACTTT. Protein product: CASSPHLGAGSPLHF.

This clone came up a few times. The rearrangement uses TRBV27 and TRBJ1-3, with 9 positions matching TRBD1. The CDR3 has 14 residues. Germline trimming cut 5 bases from V and 2 bases from J; bases unmatched to any gene: 1. CDR1 and CDR2 from the germline V gene are MNHEY and SMNVEV (reference sequence). CDR3 loop: CASSRTGAGNTIYF. The DNA for the CDR3 is TGTGCCAGCAGTCGGACAGGGGCTGGAAACACCATATATTTT.

Only a few counts were recorded for this clone. CDR3 sequence (DNA): TGCGCCAGCACTGACAGGAACACCGGGGAGCTGTTTTTT. Its translation: CASTDRNTGELFF. The chain combines TRBV5-1 with TRBJ2-2; TRBD1 might be the D (5 bases). Germline lookup yields CDR1 SGHRS and CDR2 YFSETQ. V shed 6 bases and J shed 1 base, with 7 bases lying between them. CDR3 length: 13 amino acids.